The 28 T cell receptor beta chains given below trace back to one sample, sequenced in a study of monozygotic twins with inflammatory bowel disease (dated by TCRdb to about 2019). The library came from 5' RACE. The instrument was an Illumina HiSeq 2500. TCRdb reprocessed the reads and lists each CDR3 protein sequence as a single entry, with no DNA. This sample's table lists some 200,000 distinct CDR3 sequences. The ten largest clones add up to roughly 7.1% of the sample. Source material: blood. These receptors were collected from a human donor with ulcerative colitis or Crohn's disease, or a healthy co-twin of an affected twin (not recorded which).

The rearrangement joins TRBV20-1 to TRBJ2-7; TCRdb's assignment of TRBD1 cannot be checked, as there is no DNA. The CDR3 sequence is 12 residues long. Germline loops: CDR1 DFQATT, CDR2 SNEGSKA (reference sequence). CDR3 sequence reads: CSAKGQGDEQYF.

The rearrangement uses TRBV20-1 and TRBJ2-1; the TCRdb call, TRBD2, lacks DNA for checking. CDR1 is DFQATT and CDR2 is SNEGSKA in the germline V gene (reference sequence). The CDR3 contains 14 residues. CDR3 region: CSALLAGARNEQFF.

CDR3 in amino acids: CSARGTGNIQYF. V gene TRBV20-1 combines with J gene TRBJ2-4; TCRdb calls TRBD1, which cannot be checked without DNA. The length of the CDR3 is 12 residues. The germline CDR1 and CDR2 sequences are DFQATT and SNEGSKA (reference sequence).

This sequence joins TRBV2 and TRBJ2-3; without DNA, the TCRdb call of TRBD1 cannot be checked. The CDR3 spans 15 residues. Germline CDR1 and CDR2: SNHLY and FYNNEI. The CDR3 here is CASTNSGQNTDTQYF. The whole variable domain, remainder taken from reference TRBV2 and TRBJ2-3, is EPEVTQTPSHQVTQMGQEVILRCVPISNHLYFYWYRQILGQKVEFLVSFYNNEISEKSEIFDDQFSVERPDGSNFTLKIRSTKLEDSAMYFCASTNSGQNTDTQYFGPGTRLTVL.

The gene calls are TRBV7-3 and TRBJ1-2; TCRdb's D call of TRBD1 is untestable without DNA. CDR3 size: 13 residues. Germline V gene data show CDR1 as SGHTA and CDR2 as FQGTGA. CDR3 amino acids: CASSLGQGLGYTF.

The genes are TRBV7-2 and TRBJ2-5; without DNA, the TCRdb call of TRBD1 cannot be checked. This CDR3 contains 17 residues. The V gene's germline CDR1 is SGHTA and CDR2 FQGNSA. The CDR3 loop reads CASSLRTGQSGGETQYF.

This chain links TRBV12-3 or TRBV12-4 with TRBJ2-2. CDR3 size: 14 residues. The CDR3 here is CASSLADITGELFF.

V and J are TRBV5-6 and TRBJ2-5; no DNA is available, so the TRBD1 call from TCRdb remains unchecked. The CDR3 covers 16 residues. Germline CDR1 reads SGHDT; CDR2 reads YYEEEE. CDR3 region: CASSLASAGVRETQYF.

CDR3 in amino acids: CAWSRTVPGTEAFF. The chain is built from TRBV30 and TRBJ1-1; TCRdb's D call, TRBD1, is unchecked because there is no DNA. Per germline, CDR1 GTSNPN and CDR2 SVGIG (reference sequence). The CDR3 is 14 residues long.

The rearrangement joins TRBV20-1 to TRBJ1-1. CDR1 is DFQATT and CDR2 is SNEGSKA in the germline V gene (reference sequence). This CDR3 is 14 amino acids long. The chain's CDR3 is CSVLHPSRVAEAFF.

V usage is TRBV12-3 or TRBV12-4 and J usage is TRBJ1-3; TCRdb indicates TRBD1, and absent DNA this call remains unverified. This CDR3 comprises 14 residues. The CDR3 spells CASSTRTGGNTIYF.

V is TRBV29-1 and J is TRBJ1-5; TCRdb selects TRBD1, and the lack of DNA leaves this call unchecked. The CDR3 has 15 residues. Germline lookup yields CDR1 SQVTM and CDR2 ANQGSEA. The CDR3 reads CSVPGTVGSNQPQHF. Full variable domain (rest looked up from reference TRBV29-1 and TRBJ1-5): SAVISQKPSRDICQRGTSLTIQCQVDSQVTMMFWYRQQPGQSLTLIATANQGSEATYESGFVIDKFPISRPNLTFSTLTVSNMSPEDSSIYLCSVPGTVGSNQPQHFGDGTRLSIL.

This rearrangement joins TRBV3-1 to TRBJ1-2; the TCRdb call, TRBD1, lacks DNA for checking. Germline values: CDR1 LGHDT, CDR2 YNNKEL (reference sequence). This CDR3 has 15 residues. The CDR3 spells CASSPRTASNYGYTF. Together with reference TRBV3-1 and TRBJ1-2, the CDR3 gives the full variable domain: DTAVSQTPKYLVTQMGNDKSIKCEQNLGHDTMYWYKQDSKKFLKIMFSYNNKELIINETVPNRFSPKSPDKAHLNLHINSLELGDSAVYFCASSPRTASNYGYTFGSGTRLTVV.

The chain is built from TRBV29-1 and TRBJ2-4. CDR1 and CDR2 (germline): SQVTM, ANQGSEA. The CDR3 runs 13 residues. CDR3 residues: CSVDVGAKNIQYF.

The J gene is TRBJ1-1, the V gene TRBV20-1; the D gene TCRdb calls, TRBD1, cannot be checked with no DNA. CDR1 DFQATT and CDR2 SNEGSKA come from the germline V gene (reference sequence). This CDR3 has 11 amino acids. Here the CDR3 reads CSAVGGSEAFF.

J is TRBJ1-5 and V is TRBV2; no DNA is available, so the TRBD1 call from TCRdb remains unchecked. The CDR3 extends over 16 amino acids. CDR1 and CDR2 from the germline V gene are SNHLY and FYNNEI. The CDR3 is CASSKPGQGDNQPQHF. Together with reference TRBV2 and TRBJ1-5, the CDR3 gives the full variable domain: EPEVTQTPSHQVTQMGQEVILRCVPISNHLYFYWYRQILGQKVEFLVSFYNNEISEKSEIFDDQFSVERPDGSNFTLKIRSTKLEDSAMYFCASSKPGQGDNQPQHFGDGTRLSIL.

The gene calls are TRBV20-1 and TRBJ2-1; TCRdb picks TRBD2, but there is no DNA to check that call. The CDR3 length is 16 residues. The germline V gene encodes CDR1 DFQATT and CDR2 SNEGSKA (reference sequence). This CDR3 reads CSARAPRLAGVNEQFF.

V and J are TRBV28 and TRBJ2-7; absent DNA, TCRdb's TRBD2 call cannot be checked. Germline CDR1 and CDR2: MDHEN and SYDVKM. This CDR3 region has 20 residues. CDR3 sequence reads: CASSPTPGGLAGVFLYEQYF.

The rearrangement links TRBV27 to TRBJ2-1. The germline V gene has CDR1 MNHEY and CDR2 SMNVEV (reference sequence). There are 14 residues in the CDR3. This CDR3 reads CASAWGAAYNEQFF.

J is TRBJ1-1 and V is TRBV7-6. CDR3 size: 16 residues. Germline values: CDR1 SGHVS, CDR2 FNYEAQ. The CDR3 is CASSLGASIMNTEAFF. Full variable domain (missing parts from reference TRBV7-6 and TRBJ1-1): GAGVSQSPRYKVTKRGQDVALRCDPISGHVSLYWYRQALGQGPEFLTYFNYEAQQDKSGLPNDRFSAERPEGSISTLTIQRTEQRDSAMYRCASSLGASIMNTEAFFGQGTRLTVV.

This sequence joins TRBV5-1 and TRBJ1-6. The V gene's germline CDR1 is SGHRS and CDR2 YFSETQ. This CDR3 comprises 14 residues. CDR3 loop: CASSPLGGGSPLHF. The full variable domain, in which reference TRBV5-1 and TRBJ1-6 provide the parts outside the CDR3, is KAGVTQTPRYLIKTRGQQVTLSCSPISGHRSVSWYQQTPGQGLQFLFEYFSETQRNKGNFPGRFSGRQFSNSRSEMNVSTLELGDSALYLCASSPLGGGSPLHFGNGTRLTVT.

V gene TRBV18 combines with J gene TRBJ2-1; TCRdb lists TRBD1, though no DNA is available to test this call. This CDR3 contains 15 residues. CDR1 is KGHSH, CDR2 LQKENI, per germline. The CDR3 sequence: CASSPRGQTYNEQFF.

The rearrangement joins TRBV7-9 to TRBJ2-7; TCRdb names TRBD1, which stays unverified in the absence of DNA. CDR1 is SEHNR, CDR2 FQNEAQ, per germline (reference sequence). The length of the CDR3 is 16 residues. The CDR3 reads CASSSFSGTGIYEQYF.

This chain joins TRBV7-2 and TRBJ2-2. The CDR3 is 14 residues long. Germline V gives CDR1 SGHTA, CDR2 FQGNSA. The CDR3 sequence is CASSLSSTTGELFF.

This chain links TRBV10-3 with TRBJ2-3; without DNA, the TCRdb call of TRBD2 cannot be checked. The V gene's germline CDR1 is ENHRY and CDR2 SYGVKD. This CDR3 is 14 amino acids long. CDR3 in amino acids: CAISESEGAGTQYF.

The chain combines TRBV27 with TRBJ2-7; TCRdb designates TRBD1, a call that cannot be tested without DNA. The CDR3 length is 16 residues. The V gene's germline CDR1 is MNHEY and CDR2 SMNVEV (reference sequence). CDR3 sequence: CASSFSSGGLSYEQYF.

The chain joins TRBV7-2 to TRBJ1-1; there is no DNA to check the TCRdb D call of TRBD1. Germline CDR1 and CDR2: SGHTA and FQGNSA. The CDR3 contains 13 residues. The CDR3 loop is CASSGQGAGEAFF.

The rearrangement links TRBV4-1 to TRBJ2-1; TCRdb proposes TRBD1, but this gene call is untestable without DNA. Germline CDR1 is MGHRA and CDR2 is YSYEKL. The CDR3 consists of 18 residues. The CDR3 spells CASSQDSLSGQTYNEQFF.